These 21 T cell receptor beta chains came from one sample sequenced in a study of PD-1 blockade in classical Hodgkin lymphoma. TCRdb keeps only in-frame clones here, not all; method: immunoSEQ multiplex PCR. The profile covers about 24,000 clones, with around 84% appearing a single time and approximately 23% taken by the ten largest. Time point reported: cycle 4 day 1 (C4D1), after five to seven weeks of nivolumab. Every patient was affected by relapse after autologous stem cell transplantation, while exposure to brentuximab vedotin was not uniform. The input for sequencing was peripheral blood mononuclear cells (PBMCs), taken before the fourth cycle of nivolumab. The receptors here all came from a human donor with classical Hodgkin lymphoma.

The DNA for the CDR3 is TGTGCCAGCAGCGATTCCCAGACCGAAAACTATGGCTACACCTTC. Its protein is CASSDSQTENYGYTF. This chain joins TRBV9 and TRBJ1-2; D call uncertain. This CDR3 contains 15 residues. The germline V and J ends were trimmed by 3 bases and 2 bases, with 14 bases remaining between them. Germline CDR1 is SGDLS and CDR2 is YYNGEE.

The sample holds one count of this clone. The chain joins TRBV20-1 to TRBJ1-5; unclear D gene. CDR1 and CDR2 (germline): DFQATT, SNEGSKA (reference sequence). V dropped 5 bases and J dropped 2 bases, with 1 base sitting between them. The CDR3 is 10 amino acids. This chain's CDR3 is CSAGNQPQHF. DNA of the CDR3: TGCAGTGCTGGCAATCAGCCCCAGCATTTT.

V usage is TRBV7-2 and J usage is TRBJ2-5; D is uncertain. CDR3 length: 13 amino acids. The germline gives CDR1 SGHTA, CDR2 FQGNSA. Trimming pared 3 bases from V and 4 bases from J, leaving 9 bases between. CDR3 in DNA: TGTGCCAGCAGCTTCGGGTTAGGAGAGACCCAGTACTTC. Its translation is CASSFGLGETQYF.

The rearrangement links TRBV5-1 to TRBJ2-7; 10 nucleotides agree with TRBD1. The germline gives CDR1 SGHRS, CDR2 YFSETQ. With 3 bases clipped from V and 7 bases from J, the junction kept 16 bases outside the gene matches. The CDR3 is 17 residues long. For the CDR3, the DNA is TGCGCCAGCAGCTCGACCTTAGCCGGGACAGGGGCGCGGGAGCAGTACTTC. Amino acid sequence: CASSSTLAGTGAREQYF.

The chain links TRBV10-3 to TRBJ2-1; 9 positions match TRBD1. V trimming: 5 bases; J trimming: 9 bases; junction bases outside the gene matches: 5. This CDR3 contains 13 residues. Germline V gene sequence: CDR1 ENHRY, CDR2 SYGVKD. DNA for the CDR3: TGTGCCATCAGTAGGGACAGGGTTGGTGAGCAGTTCTTC. Translation: CAISRDRVGEQFF.

The chain couples TRBV6-1 to TRBJ2-5; perhaps TRBD1 as D (6 bases). The CDR3 has 14 residues. Germline V gene sequence: CDR1 MNHNS, CDR2 SASEGT. V was trimmed by 1 base and J by 5 bases, leaving 11 bases between them. CDR3: CASSEGGLKETQYF. CDR3 DNA sequence: TGTGCCAGCAGTGAAGGGGGGCTCAAGGAGACCCAGTACTTC.

This clone was detected once. V and J are TRBV7-9 and TRBJ2-5; TRBD2 aligns across 8 bases. Looked up from germline, CDR1 is SEHNR and CDR2 is FQNEAQ (reference sequence). The CDR3 is 14 residues long. V gave up 8 bases and J gave up 3 bases; unmatched junction bases: 8. CDR3 DNA sequence: TGTGCCAGCCACGAGCGGGGGCAGAAAGAGACCCAGTACTTC. It is translated as CASHERGQKETQYF.

V usage is TRBV28 and J usage is TRBJ2-2, with D perhaps TRBD2 (5 bases). Germline V lookup: CDR1 MDHEN, CDR2 SYDVKM. This CDR3 has 14 amino acids. Trimming took off 5 bases at V and 9 bases at J, with 16 bases between the two ends. As DNA, the CDR3 is TGTGCCAGCAGTGCCGCGTCGTCGGGAAGGGAGCTGTTTTTT. Protein product: CASSAASSGRELFF. Full variable domain (remainder filled in from reference TRBV28 and TRBJ2-2): DVKVTQSSRYLVKRTGEKVFLECVQDMDHENMFWYRQDPGLGLRLIYFSYDVKMKEKGDIPEGYSVSREKKERFSLILESASTNQTSMYLCASSAASSGRELFFGEGSRLTVL.

The V and J genes are TRBV29-1 and TRBJ2-3, with TRBD2 matching 7 bases. Unmatched junction bases numbered 4, after V lost 8 bases and J lost 2 bases. The CDR3 runs to 12 residues. Germline lookup yields CDR1 SQVTM and CDR2 ANQGSEA. CDR3 in DNA: TGCAGCTGGGGGGGGAACACAGATACGCAGTATTTT. Amino acid sequence: CSWGGNTDTQYF.

V gene TRBV5-1 combines with J gene TRBJ1-2; 12 nucleotides match TRBD1. Trimming at V came to 4 bases and at J to 3 bases, leaving 13 bases not matched to a gene. In germline, CDR1 is SGHRS, CDR2 YFSETQ. The CDR3 sequence is 18 residues long. In DNA, the CDR3 is TGCGCCAGCAGCCCACGGCCGGGACAGGGGGCAGGAGACTATGGCTACACCTTC. Translation: CASSPRPGQGAGDYGYTF. The entire variable domain, with the rest obtained from reference TRBV5-1 and TRBJ1-2, is as follows: KAGVTQTPRYLIKTRGQQVTLSCSPISGHRSVSWYQQTPGQGLQFLFEYFSETQRNKGNFPGRFSGRQFSNSRSEMNVSTLELGDSALYLCASSPRPGQGAGDYGYTFGSGTRLTVV.

For the CDR3, the DNA is TGTGCCAGCAGCCGAAGCAATGAGCAGTTCTTC. It encodes CASSRSNEQFF. The chain couples TRBV7-9 to TRBJ2-1, with no clear D. The CDR3 consists of 11 residues. Per germline, CDR1 SEHNR and CDR2 FQNEAQ (reference sequence). V gave up 5 bases and J gave up 6 bases, with 5 bases separating them.

In nucleotides, the CDR3 is TGTGCCAGCAGCTTCGAGGGAAGCTCCTACGAGCAGTACTTC. Translated, it gives CASSFEGSSYEQYF. The genes are TRBV7-2 and TRBJ2-7; TRBD2 might be the D (5 bases). Germline V lookup: CDR1 SGHTA, CDR2 FQGNSA. Trimming took 3 bases from V and 0 from J, leaving 9 bases between them. The length of the CDR3 is 14 residues.

This rearrangement joins TRBV5-1 to TRBJ2-7; a weak D match, TRBD1 (7 bases). V shed 1 base and J shed 5 bases, with 16 bases lying between them. Germline CDR1 reads SGHRS; CDR2 reads YFSETQ. This CDR3 spans 15 amino acids. The CDR3 DNA follows: TGCGCCAGCAGCTTGCGGGGGACAGTTACCAACGAGCAGTACTTC. It codes for CASSLRGTVTNEQYF.

In regard to this clone: Compared with germline, one end of the junction differs, possibly owing to a read error. The chain uses TRBV30 and TRBJ1-1, with 9 bases fitting TRBD1. Germline CDR1 is GTSNPN and CDR2 is SVGIG (reference sequence). The CDR3 consists of 11 residues. CDR3: CAWSPGTGIIF. The CDR3 region has the DNA TGTGCCTGGAGTCCCGGGACAGGGATAATCTTT.

The genes are TRBV19 and TRBJ2-2; TRBD1 matches at 7 bases. CDR3 length: 15 residues. Trimming removed 4 bases from V and 4 bases from J; junction bases left unmatched: 6. Germline V gene data show CDR1 as LNHDA and CDR2 as SQIVND (reference sequence). The CDR3 DNA reads TGTGCCAGTAGTAACGGGCAGGGGGTCACCGGGGAGCTGTTTTTT. It translates to CASSNGQGVTGELFF.

This rearrangement joins TRBV2 to TRBJ1-5, with D possibly matching TRBD1 (5 bases). V was pared by 6 bases and J by 5 bases, with 17 bases between. CDR3 length equals 15 residues. Germline CDR1 is SNHLY and CDR2 is FYNNEI. CDR3 DNA: TGTGCCAGCAGGCAGGGTACCTCTGTCGATCAGCCCCAGCATTTT. This codes for CASRQGTSVDQPQHF. The whole variable domain, remainder taken from reference TRBV2 and TRBJ1-5, is EPEVTQTPSHQVTQMGQEVILRCVPISNHLYFYWYRQILGQKVEFLVSFYNNEISEKSEIFDDQFSVERPDGSNFTLKIRSTKLEDSAMYFCASRQGTSVDQPQHFGDGTRLSIL.

J is TRBJ1-2 and V is TRBV9; D may be TRBD1 (5 bases). V was trimmed by 3 bases and J by 2 bases, leaving 14 bases between them. CDR1 and CDR2 from the germline V gene are SGDLS and YYNGEE. This CDR3 is built from 15 residues. The CDR3, as DNA: TGTGCCAGCAGCGCAGTGGGGGGTCTGAACTATGGCTACACCTTC. Translated, it gives CASSAVGGLNYGYTF.

This clone was detected a few times. The V gene is TRBV29-1, the J gene TRBJ2-2, with D tentatively TRBD1 (5 bases). Germline V gene sequence: CDR1 SQVTM, CDR2 ANQGSEA. Trimming stripped 7 bases from V and 5 bases from J, with 8 bases between. The length of the CDR3 is 11 residues. This CDR3 reads CSAQGTGELFF. DNA of the CDR3: TGCAGCGCTCAGGGAACCGGGGAGCTGTTTTTT.

This clone was seen ten or more times. The CDR3 reads CASRPTGNEQYF. CDR3 bases: TGTGCCAGCAGGCCTACAGGGAACGAGCAGTACTTC. This chain joins TRBV28 and TRBJ2-7; the D gene is possibly TRBD1 (6 bases). CDR3 size: 12 residues. Germline V CDR1 and CDR2: MDHEN, SYDVKM. Deletions cut 6 bases from V and 5 bases from J, with 11 bases between.

The chain links TRBV2 to TRBJ1-2, with TRBD1 as a possible D gene (5 bases). Germline values: CDR1 SNHLY, CDR2 FYNNEI. The CDR3 totals 14 residues. The germline V and J ends were trimmed by 2 bases and 2 bases, with 9 bases remaining between them. In DNA, the CDR3 is TGTGCCAGCAGTGAACCGGACATCAACTATGGCTACACCTTC. Amino acid sequence: CASSEPDINYGYTF. The variable domain in full, completed from reference TRBV2 and TRBJ1-2, reads EPEVTQTPSHQVTQMGQEVILRCVPISNHLYFYWYRQILGQKVEFLVSFYNNEISEKSEIFDDQFSVERPDGSNFTLKIRSTKLEDSAMYFCASSEPDINYGYTFGSGTRLTVV.

This sequence joins TRBV11-2 and TRBJ2-2; D gene uncertain. This CDR3 has 12 amino acids. V was trimmed by 1 base and J by 6 bases, leaving 3 bases between them. CDR1 is SGHAT and CDR2 is FQNNGV in the germline V gene. Here the CDR3 DNA reads TGTGCCAGCAGCTTAGTTCCCGGGGAGCTGTTTTTT. Translated: CASSLVPGELFF.